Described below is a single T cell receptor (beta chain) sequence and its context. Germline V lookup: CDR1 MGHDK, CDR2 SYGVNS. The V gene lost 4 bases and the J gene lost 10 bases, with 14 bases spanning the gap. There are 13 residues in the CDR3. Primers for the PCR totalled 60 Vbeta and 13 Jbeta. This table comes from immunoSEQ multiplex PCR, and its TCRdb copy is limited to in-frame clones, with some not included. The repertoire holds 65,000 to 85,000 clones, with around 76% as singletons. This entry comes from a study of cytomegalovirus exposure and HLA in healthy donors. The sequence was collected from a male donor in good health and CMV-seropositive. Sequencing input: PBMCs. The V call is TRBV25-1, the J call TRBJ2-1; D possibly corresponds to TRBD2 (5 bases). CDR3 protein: CASSASTRGEQFF. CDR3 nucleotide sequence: TGTGCCAGCAGTGCTAGTACCCGCGGGGAGCAGTTCTTC.